This passage covers 21 T cell receptor beta chains from one sample sequenced in a study. One entry per CDR3 protein results from TCRdb running MiXCR on the RT-PCR reads. The repertoire includes approximately 720,000 distinct CDR3 sequences, approximately 14% of them detected once, and 3.6% sits in the top ten. The specimen sequenced was memory CD4+ T cells from blood. Receptors were obtained from a female donor in good health, serving as a healthy control.

In its sample, this clonotype was seen many times. V usage is TRBV27 and J usage is TRBJ1-5; 8 nucleotides line up with TRBD1. The V and J ends lost 8 bases and 3 bases, in that order; junction bases with no gene match: 6. Germline CDR1 reads MNHEY; CDR2 reads SMNVEV (reference sequence). This CDR3 has 14 residues. The CDR3 reads CASGEQGVNQPQHF. DNA of the CDR3: TGTGCCAGCGGAGAACAGGGGGTCAATCAGCCCCAGCATTTT.

This clonotype has ten or more counts. The rearrangement uses TRBV30 and TRBJ2-7; D gene uncertain. Germline V lookup: CDR1 GTSNPN, CDR2 SVGIG (reference sequence). V lost 3 bases and J 3 bases, leaving 9 bases between the germline ends. The CDR3 has 12 amino acids. The CDR3 region has the DNA TGTGCCTGGAGCCAGCCTAACTACGAGCAGTACTTC. Amino acid sequence: CAWSQPNYEQYF.

The V gene is TRBV7-2, the J gene TRBJ1-1; D is perhaps TRBD1 (5 bases). The CDR3 is made up of 14 amino acids. Germline CDR1 reads SGHTA; CDR2 reads FQGNSA. V dropped 0 bases and J dropped 4 bases, with 9 bases sitting between them. The CDR3 region has the DNA TGTGCCAGCAGCTTAGCAGGGGAGAGCACTGAAGCTTTCTTT. Translation gives CASSLAGESTEAFF.

The V gene is TRBV20-1, the J gene TRBJ2-5; possible D gene TRBD2, 5 bases. V shed 5 bases and J shed 3 bases, with 19 bases lying between them. Germline loops: CDR1 DFQATT, CDR2 SNEGSKA (reference sequence). The CDR3 sequence is 15 residues long. CDR3 loop: CSAPSSILREETQYF. The CDR3 DNA reads TGCAGTGCTCCCTCCAGTATATTGCGGGAAGAGACCCAGTACTTC.

This clonotype came up a few times. The chain employs TRBV7-2 and TRBJ1-5; 9 bases line up with TRBD1. Per the germline V gene, CDR1 is SGHTA and CDR2 is FQGNSA. Trimming removed 5 bases from V and 6 bases from J; junction bases left unmatched: 5. The CDR3 sequence is 14 residues long. The CDR3 DNA reads TGTGCCAGCAGCCGGGACAGGGAGGTTCAGCCCCAGCATTTT. Protein product: CASSRDREVQPQHF.

This sequence joins TRBV13 and TRBJ2-1; perhaps TRBD2 as D (7 bases). The germline CDR1 and CDR2 sequences are PRHDT and FYEKMQ (reference sequence). The V end was cut by 0 bases, the J end by 0 bases, with 15 bases between. The CDR3 runs to 18 residues. CDR3 sequence: CASSLGRGGQSSYNEQFF. DNA of the CDR3: TGTGCCAGCAGCTTAGGCCGCGGGGGCCAAAGCTCCTACAATGAGCAGTTCTTC.

The genes are TRBV11-2 and TRBJ2-2, with D uncertain. Trimming stripped 1 base from V and 9 bases from J, with 9 bases between. The length of the CDR3 is 13 residues. Looked up from germline, CDR1 is SGHAT and CDR2 is FQNNGV. Here the CDR3 DNA reads TGTGCCAGCAGCTTAGGCGATGACCGGGAGCTGTTTTTT. Translating gives CASSLGDDRELFF.

A few counts support this clonotype. The V gene is TRBV7-2, the J gene TRBJ2-7; D possibly corresponds to TRBD2 (6 bases). The V gene's germline CDR1 is SGHTA and CDR2 FQGNSA. V shed 8 bases and J shed 1 base, with 12 bases lying between them. CDR3 length equals 13 residues. CDR3 sequence (DNA): TGTGCCAGCGCCGGAGGGCCATCCTACGAGCAGTACTTC. It yields the protein CASAGGPSYEQYF. The full variable domain, its missing parts supplied by reference TRBV7-2 and TRBJ2-7, is GAGVSQSPSNKVTEKGKDVELRCDPISGHTALYWYRQSLGQGLEFLIYFQGNSAPDKSGLPSDRFSAERTGGSVSTLTIQRTQQEDSAVYLCASAGGPSYEQYFGPGTRLTVT.

In its sample, this clonotype was seen a few times. V is TRBV20-1 and J is TRBJ1-5, with a possible D match to TRBD1 (6 bases). The CDR3 consists of 14 residues. V was clipped by 6 bases and J by 0 bases, with 12 bases between them. Germline loops: CDR1 DFQATT, CDR2 SNEGSKA (reference sequence). The CDR3: CSAGRGGSNQPQHF. DNA for the CDR3: TGCAGTGCAGGCAGGGGTGGTAGCAATCAGCCCCAGCATTTT.

This clonotype was recorded many times. The V call is TRBV12-3 or TRBV12-4, the J call TRBJ1-5, with a tentative D call TRBD1 (6 bases). Trimming removed 6 bases from V and 5 bases from J, with 11 bases in between. CDR3 length equals 13 residues. Written as DNA, the CDR3 is TGTGCCAGCAGCCAGGACAGTTATCAGCCCCAGCATTTT. Amino acids: CASSQDSYQPQHF.

The chain uses TRBV6-1 and TRBJ2-7, with TRBD2 matching over 7 bases. Germline V gives CDR1 MNHNS, CDR2 SASEGT. There are 14 residues in the CDR3. V trimming: 2 bases; J trimming: 0 bases; junction bases outside the gene matches: 1. In DNA, the CDR3 is TGTGCCAGCAGTGAACGGGACTACTCCTACGAGCAGTACTTC. Encoded protein: CASSERDYSYEQYF.

This clonotype was recorded a few times. V is TRBV4-3 and J is TRBJ1-2, with a tentative D call TRBD1 (5 bases). V lost 3 bases and J lost 10, with 15 bases in between. CDR1 and CDR2 from the germline V gene are LGHNA and YSLEER. The CDR3 sequence is 13 residues long. The CDR3, as DNA: TGCGCCAGCAGCCAGGCCTGGGGGGAGATCTACACCTTC. This codes for CASSQAWGEIYTF.

The chain carries TRBV6-5 and TRBJ1-2, with 7 bases lining up with TRBD1. Unmatched junction bases numbered 9, after V lost 5 bases and J lost 6 bases. Germline CDR1 is MNHEY and CDR2 is SVGAGI. The CDR3 loop spans 14 amino acids. CDR3 sequence (DNA): TGTGCCAGCAGTGGGATGCCGACAGGGAATGGCTACACCTTC. It encodes CASSGMPTGNGYTF.

This clonotype showed up many times. The J gene is TRBJ2-3, the V gene TRBV5-1, with 14 bases lining up with TRBD2. The V and J ends lost 4 bases and 3 bases, in that order; junction bases with no gene match: 4. The CDR3 contains 16 residues. In germline, CDR1 is SGHRS, CDR2 YFSETQ. CDR3 amino acids: CASSHGLAGGTDTQYF. CDR3 in DNA: TGCGCCAGCAGCCACGGACTAGCGGGAGGTACAGATACGCAGTATTTT.

This clonotype was seen only a few times. The V and J genes are TRBV28 and TRBJ1-2; no clear D gene. Germline V gives CDR1 MDHEN, CDR2 SYDVKM. Trimming took off 8 bases at V and 1 base at J, with 8 bases between the two ends. CDR3 length equals 12 residues. The CDR3 protein is CASFGFNYGYTF. CDR3 bases: TGTGCCAGCTTCGGTTTTAACTATGGCTACACCTTC.

This clonotype was seen a handful of times. The J gene is TRBJ2-3, the V gene TRBV24-1, with D tentatively TRBD1 (5 bases). CDR3 length: 14 amino acids. Germline CDR1 and CDR2: KGHDR and SFDVKD. Trimming stripped 6 bases from V and 0 bases from J, with 9 bases between. CDR3: CATSYRGSTDTQYF. The DNA for the CDR3 is TGTGCCACCAGTTATAGGGGAAGCACAGATACGCAGTATTTT.

The chain has TRBV20-1 and TRBJ2-2, with TRBD2 as a possible D gene (6 bases). The V gene's germline CDR1 is DFQATT and CDR2 SNEGSKA (reference sequence). This CDR3 region has 15 residues. V was shortened by 2 bases and J by 3 bases, with 13 bases between the two germline ends. This CDR3 is CSARYRDSYTGELFF. CDR3 DNA: TGCAGTGCTAGATACCGGGACTCATACACCGGGGAGCTGTTTTTT.

This chain links TRBV7-2 with TRBJ2-7; no clear D gene. Trimming took 2 bases from V and 2 from J, leaving 7 bases between them. The CDR3 spans 13 residues. The V gene's germline CDR1 is SGHTA and CDR2 FQGNSA. This CDR3 is CASSLRSTYEQYF. CDR3 in DNA: TGTGCCAGCAGCTTACGCAGCACCTACGAGCAGTACTTC.

This clonotype was seen at least ten times. The rearrangement uses TRBV11-2 and TRBJ2-1, with D possibly being TRBD2 (5 bases). The germline CDR1 and CDR2 sequences are SGHAT and FQNNGV. The CDR3 runs 12 residues. Trimming removed 1 base from V and 8 bases from J, with 6 bases in between. The CDR3 is CASSLAGYEQFF. Here the CDR3 DNA reads TGTGCCAGCAGCTTAGCGGGGTATGAGCAGTTCTTC.

This clonotype was counted between two and nine times. The chain joins TRBV20-1 to TRBJ1-1; possible D gene TRBD1, 5 bases. The length of the CDR3 is 13 residues. V was shortened by 0 bases and J by 5 bases, with 10 bases between the two germline ends. Germline V lookup: CDR1 DFQATT, CDR2 SNEGSKA (reference sequence). The CDR3 here is CSARDMRGTEAFF. CDR3 sequence (DNA): TGCAGTGCTAGAGATATGAGGGGAACTGAAGCTTTCTTT.

This clonotype was recorded at least ten times. This sequence joins TRBV20-1 and TRBJ2-5, with a tentative D call TRBD2 (6 bases). CDR1 is DFQATT and CDR2 is SNEGSKA in the germline V gene (reference sequence). V lost 1 base and J lost 2, with 17 bases in between. This CDR3 region has 16 residues. CDR3 protein: CSARGQPEGIQETQYF. CDR3 sequence (DNA): TGCAGTGCTAGAGGACAGCCGGAGGGAATACAAGAGACCCAGTACTTC.